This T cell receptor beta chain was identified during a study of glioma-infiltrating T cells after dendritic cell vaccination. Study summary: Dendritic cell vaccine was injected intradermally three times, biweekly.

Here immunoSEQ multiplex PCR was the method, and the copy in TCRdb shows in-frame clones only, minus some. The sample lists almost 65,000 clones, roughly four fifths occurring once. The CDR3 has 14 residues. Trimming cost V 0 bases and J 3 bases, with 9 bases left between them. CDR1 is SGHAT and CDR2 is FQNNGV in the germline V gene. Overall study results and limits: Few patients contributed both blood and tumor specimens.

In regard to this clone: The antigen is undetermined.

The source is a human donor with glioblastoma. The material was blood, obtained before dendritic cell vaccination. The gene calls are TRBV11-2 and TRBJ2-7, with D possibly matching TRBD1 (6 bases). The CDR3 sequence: CASSLDPGDYEQYF. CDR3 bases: TGTGCCAGCAGCTTAGATCCAGGGGACTACGAGCAGTACTTC.